The following is a TCR beta chain sequence with its context. Its antigen is undetermined. This record comes from a study of cytomegalovirus exposure and HLA in healthy donors. Study conclusions and caveats: Clonal expansion, a later analysis showed, was greater in HLA-associated TCR beta chains than in equally common others. When the data were analyzed later, several of the most significant clusters appeared to be linked to common viral pathogens. Later work associated roughly 17,000 TCR beta sequences with HLA alleles at 0.05 false discovery rate.

From germline, CDR1 is SGHNT and CDR2 YYREEE (reference sequence). This CDR3 spans 15 amino acids. V was pared by 4 bases and J by 4 bases, with 18 bases between. It was with 60 Vbeta and 13 Jbeta primers that the PCR ran. Measured with immunoSEQ multiplex PCR; TCRdb has only the in-frame clones, and not every one. This table has 200,000 to 250,000 clones, around 75% appearing once. V usage is TRBV5-4 and J usage is TRBJ2-7, with D perhaps TRBD2 (6 bases). The source is a woman under 40 in good health and CMV-seronegative. The sample was PBMCs. For the CDR3, the DNA is TGTGCCAGCAGCCTATCTAGCGATCCACCTTACGAGCAGTACTTC. As protein: CASSLSSDPPYEQYF. Complete variable domain (other parts from reference TRBV5-4 and TRBJ2-7): ETGVTQSPTHLIKTRGQQVTLRCSSQSGHNTVSWYQQALGQGPQFIFQYYREEENGRGNFPPRFSGLQFPNYSSELNVNALELDDSALYLCASSLSSDPPYEQYFGPGTRLTVT.